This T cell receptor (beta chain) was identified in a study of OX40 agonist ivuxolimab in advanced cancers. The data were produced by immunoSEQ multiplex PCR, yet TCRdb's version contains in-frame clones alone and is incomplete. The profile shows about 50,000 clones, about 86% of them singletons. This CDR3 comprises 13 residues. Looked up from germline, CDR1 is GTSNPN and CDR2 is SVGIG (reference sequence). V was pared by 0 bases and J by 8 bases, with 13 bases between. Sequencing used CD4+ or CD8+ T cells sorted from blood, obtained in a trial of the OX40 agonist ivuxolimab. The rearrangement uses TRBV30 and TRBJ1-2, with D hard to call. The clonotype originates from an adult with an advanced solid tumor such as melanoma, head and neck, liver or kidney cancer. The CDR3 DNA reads TGTGCCTGGAGTGTACGGCGGGGTAGCGGCTACACCTTC. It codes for CAWSVRRGSGYTF. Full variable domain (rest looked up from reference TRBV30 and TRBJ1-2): SQTIHQWPATLVQPVGSPLSLECTVEGTSNPNLYWYRQAAGRGLQLLFYSVGIGQISSEVPQNLSASRPQDRQFILSSKKLLLSDSGFYLCAWSVRRGSGYTFGSGTRLTVV.